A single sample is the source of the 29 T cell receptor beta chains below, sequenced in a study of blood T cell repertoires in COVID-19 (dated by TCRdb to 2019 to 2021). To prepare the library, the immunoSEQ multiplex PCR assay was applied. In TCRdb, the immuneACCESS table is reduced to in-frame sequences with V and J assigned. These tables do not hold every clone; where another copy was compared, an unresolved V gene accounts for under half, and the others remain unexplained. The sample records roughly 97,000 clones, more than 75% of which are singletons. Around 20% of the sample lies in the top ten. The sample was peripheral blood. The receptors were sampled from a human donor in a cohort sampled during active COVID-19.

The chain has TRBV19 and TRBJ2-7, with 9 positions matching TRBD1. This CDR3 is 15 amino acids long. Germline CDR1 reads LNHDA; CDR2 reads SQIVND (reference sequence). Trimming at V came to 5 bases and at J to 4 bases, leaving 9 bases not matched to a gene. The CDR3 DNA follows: TGTGCCAGTAGTCCCCCGGGACAGGGCCCTTACGAGCAGTACTTC. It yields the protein CASSPPGQGPYEQYF.

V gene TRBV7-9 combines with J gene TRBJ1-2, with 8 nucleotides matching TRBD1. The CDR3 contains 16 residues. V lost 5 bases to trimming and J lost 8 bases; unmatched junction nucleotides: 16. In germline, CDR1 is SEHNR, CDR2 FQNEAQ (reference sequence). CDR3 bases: TGTGCCAGCAGCCATCCCGCCGGCAGGGGGCACGAAGGCTACACCTTC. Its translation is CASSHPAGRGHEGYTF. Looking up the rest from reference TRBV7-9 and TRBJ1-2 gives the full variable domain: DTGVSQNPRHKITKRGQNVTFRCDPISEHNRLYWYRQTLGQGPEFLTYFQNEAQLEKSRLLSDRFSAERPKGSFSTLEIQRTEQGDSAMYLCASSHPAGRGHEGYTFGSGTRLTVV.

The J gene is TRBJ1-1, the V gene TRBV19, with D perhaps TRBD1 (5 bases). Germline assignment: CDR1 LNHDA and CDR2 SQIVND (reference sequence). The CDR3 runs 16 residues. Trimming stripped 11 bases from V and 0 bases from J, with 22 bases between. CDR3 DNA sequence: TGTGCCGCCAGTGGGGGGAAGTTGAGATTGAACACTGAAGCTTTCTTT. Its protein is CAASGGKLRLNTEAFF.

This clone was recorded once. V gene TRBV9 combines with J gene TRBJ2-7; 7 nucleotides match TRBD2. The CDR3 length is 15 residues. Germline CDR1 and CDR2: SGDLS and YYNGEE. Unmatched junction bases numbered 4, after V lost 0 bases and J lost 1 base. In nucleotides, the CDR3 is TGTGCCAGCAGCGTAGGGCTAGCGGAATCCTACGAGCAGTACTTC. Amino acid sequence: CASSVGLAESYEQYF.

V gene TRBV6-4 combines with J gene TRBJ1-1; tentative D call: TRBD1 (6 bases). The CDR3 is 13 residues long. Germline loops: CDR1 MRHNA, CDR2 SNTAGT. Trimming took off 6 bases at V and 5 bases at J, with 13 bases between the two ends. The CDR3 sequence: CASSTQRGTEAFF. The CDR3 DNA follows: TGTGCCAGCAGCACCCAAAGGGGGACTGAAGCTTTCTTT.

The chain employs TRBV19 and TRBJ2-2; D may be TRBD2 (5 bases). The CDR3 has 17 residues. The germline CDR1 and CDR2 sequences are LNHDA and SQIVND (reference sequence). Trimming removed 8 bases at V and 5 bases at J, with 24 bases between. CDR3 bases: TGTGCCAGTCGATCCGGGGTCCCAGGAGGTCGGACCGGGGAGCTGTTTTTT. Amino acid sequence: CASRSGVPGGRTGELFF.

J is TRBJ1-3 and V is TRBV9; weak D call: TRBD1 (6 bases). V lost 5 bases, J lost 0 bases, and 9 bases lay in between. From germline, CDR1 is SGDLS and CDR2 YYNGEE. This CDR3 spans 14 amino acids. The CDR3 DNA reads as TGTGCCAGCAGAGGGACATACTCTGGAAACACCATATATTTT. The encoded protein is CASRGTYSGNTIYF.

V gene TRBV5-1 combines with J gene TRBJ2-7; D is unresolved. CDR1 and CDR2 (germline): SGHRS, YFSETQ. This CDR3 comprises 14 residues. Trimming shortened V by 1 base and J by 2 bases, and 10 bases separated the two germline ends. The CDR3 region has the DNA TGCGCCAGCAGCTTGACAGACACGACCTACGAGCAGTACTTC. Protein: CASSLTDTTYEQYF.

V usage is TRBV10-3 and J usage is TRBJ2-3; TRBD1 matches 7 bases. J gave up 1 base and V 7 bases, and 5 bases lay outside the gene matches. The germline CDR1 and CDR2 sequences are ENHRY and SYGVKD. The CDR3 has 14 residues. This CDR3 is CAITQGVGTDTQYF. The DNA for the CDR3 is TGTGCCATCACCCAGGGGGTTGGCACAGATACGCAGTATTTT.

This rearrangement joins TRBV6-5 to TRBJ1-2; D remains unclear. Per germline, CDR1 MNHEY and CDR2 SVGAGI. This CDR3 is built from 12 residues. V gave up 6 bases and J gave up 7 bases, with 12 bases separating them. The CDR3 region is CASRRPSGGYTF. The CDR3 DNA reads TGTGCCAGCAGACGGCCCAGCGGTGGCTACACCTTC.

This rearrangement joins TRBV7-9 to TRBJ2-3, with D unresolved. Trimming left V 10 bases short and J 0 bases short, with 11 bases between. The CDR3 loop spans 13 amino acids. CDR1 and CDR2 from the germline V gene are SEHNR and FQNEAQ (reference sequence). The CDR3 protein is CATSSLSTDTQYF. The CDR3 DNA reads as TGTGCCACGTCGTCCCTCAGCACAGATACGCAGTATTTT.

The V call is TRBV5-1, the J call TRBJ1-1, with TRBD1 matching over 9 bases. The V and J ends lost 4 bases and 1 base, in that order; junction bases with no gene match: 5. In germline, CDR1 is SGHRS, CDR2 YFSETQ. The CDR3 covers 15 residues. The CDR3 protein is CASSEPGQGNTEAFF. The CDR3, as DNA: TGCGCCAGCAGCGAACCGGGACAGGGGAACACTGAAGCTTTCTTT.

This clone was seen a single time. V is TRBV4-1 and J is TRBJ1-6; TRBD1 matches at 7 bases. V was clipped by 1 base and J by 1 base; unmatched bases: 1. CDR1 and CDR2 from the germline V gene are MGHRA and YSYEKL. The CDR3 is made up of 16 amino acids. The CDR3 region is CASSQGTGSYNSPLHF. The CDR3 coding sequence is TGCGCCAGCAGCCAAGGGACAGGTTCCTATAATTCACCCCTCCACTTT.

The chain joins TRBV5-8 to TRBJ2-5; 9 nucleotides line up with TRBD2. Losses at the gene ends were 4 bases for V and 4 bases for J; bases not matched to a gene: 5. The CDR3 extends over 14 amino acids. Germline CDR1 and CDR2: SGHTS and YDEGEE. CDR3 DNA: TGTGCCAGCAGCCTGGGACTAGCCCGAGAGACCCAGTACTTC. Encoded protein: CASSLGLARETQYF.

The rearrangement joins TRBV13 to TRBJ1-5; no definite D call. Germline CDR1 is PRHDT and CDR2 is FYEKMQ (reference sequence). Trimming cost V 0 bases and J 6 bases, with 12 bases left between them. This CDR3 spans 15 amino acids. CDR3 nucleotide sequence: TGTGCCAGCAGCTTAGGTGAGGGTTGGGGTCAGCCCCAGCATTTT. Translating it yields CASSLGEGWGQPQHF.

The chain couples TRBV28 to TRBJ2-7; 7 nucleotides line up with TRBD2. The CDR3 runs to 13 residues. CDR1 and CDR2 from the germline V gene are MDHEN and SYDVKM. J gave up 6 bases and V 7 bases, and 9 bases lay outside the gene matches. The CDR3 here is CASTRGREGEQYF. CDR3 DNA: TGTGCCAGCACTCGGGGGAGGGAGGGCGAGCAGTACTTC.

The CDR3 nucleotides are TGTGCCAGCAGCTCAGGGGTAGGCAACACCATATATTTT. It is translated as CASSSGVGNTIYF. The chain couples TRBV11-2 to TRBJ1-3; weak D call: TRBD1 (6 bases). V shed 4 bases and J shed 7 bases, with 11 bases lying between them. The V gene's germline CDR1 is SGHAT and CDR2 FQNNGV. The CDR3 has 13 amino acids.

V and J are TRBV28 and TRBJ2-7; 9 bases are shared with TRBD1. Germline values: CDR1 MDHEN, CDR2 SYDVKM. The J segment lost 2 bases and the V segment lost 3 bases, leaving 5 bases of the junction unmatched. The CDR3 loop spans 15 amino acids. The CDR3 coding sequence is TGTGCCAGCAGTTTTATGGGACAGGGAGCCTACGAGCAGTACTTC. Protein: CASSFMGQGAYEQYF.

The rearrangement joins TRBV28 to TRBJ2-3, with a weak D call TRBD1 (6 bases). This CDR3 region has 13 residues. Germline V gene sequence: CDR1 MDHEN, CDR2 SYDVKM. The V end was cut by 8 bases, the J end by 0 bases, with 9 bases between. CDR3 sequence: CASEDSSTDTQYF. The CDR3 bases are TGTGCCAGCGAGGACAGTAGCACAGATACGCAGTATTTT.

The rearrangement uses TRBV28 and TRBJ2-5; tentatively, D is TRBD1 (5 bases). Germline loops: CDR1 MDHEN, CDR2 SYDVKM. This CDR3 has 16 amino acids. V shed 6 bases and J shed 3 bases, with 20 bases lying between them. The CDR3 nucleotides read TGTGCCAGCAGCATTAGACCTTCTTGGGGCGAAGAGACCCAGTACTTC. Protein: CASSIRPSWGEETQYF.

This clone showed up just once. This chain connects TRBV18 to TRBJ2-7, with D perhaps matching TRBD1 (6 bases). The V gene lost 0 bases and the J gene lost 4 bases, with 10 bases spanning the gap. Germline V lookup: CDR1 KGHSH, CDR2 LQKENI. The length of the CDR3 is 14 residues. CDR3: CASSPPTGRYEQYF. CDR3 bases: TGTGCCAGCTCACCACCTACAGGGCGATACGAGCAGTACTTC. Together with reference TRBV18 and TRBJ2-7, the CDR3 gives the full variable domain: NAGVMQNPRHLVRRRGQEARLRCSPMKGHSHVYWYRQLPEEGLKFMVYLQKENIIDESGMPKERFSAEFPKEGPSILRIQQVVRGDSAAYFCASSPPTGRYEQYFGPGTRLTVT.

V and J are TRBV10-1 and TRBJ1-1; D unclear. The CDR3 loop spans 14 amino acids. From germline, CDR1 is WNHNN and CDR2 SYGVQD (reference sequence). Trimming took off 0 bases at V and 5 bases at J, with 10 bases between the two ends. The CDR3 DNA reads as TGCGCCAGCAGTGAGTCAGGCAGGATAACTGAAGCTTTCTTT. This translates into CASSESGRITEAFF.

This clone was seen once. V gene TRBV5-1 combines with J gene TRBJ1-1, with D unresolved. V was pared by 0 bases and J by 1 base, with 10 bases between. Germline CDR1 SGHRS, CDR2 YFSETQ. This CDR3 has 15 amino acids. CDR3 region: CASSLGGIGNTEAFF. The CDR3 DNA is TGCGCCAGCAGCTTGGGAGGGATTGGGAACACTGAAGCTTTCTTT.

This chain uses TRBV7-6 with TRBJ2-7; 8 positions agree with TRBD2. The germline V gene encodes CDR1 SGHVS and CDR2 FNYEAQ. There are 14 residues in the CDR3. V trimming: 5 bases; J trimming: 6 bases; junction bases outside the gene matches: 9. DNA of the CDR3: TGTGCCAGCAGCGACGGGAGGGGCCCCCGCGAGCAGTACTTC. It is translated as CASSDGRGPREQYF.

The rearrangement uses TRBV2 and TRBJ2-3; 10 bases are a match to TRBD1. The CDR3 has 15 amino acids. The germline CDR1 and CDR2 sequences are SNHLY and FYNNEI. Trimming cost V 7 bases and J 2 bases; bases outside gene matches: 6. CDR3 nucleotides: TGTGCCAGCACCGGGACAGGGGCCTCCACAGATACGCAGTATTTT. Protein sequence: CASTGTGASTDTQYF.

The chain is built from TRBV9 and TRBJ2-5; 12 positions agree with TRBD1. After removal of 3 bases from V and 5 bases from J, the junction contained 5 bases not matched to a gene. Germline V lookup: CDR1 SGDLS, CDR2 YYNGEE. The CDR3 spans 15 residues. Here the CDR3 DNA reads TGTGCCAGCAGCGCGGGACAGGGGGCAGGGGAGACCCAGTACTTC. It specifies CASSAGQGAGETQYF.

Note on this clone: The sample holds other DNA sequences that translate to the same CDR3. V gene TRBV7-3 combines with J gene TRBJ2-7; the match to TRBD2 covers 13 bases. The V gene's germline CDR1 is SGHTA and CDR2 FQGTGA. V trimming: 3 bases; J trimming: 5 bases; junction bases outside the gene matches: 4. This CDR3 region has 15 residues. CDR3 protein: CASSFGLAGEDEQYF. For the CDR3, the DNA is TGTGCCAGCAGCTTCGGACTAGCGGGGGAGGACGAGCAGTACTTC.

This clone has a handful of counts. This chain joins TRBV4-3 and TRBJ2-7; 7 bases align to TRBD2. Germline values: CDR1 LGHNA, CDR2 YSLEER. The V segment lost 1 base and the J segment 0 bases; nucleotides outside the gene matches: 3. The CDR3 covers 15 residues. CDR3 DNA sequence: TGCGCCAGCAGCCAAGTCGGCGGGAGCTCCTACGAGCAGTACTTC. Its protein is CASSQVGGSSYEQYF.

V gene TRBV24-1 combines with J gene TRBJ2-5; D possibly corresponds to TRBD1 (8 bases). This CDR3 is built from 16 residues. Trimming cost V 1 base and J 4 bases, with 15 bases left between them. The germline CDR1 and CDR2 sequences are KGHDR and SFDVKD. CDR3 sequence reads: CATSDLTQGGGETQYF. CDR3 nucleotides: TGTGCCACCAGTGATTTAACACAGGGGGGGGGAGAGACCCAGTACTTC.